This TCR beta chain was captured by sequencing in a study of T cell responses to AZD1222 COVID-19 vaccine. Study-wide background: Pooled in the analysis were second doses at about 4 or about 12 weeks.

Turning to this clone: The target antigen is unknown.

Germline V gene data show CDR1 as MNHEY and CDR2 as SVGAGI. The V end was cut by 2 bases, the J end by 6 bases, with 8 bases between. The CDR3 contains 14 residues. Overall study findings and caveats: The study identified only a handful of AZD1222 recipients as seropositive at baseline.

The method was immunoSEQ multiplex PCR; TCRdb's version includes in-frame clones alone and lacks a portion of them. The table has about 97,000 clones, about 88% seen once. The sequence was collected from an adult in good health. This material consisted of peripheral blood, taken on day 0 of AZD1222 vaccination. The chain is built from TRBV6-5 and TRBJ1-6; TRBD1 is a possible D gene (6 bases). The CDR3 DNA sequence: TGTGCCAGCAGTTACGACAGGATTAATTCACCCCTCCACTTT. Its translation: CASSYDRINSPLHF.